This record looks at one T cell receptor beta chain sequence and its context. This record belongs to a study of Tregs in tolerant kidney transplant recipients. Unstimulated Tregs (CD4+CD25+CD127-) and CD4+CD25- non-Tregs were sorted from PBMCs. The CDR3 runs 12 residues. CDR1 and CDR2 (germline): SNHLY, FYNNEI. Between the trimmed V and J ends, which lost 6 bases and 3 bases, there was a span of 9 bases. Sequenced by immunoSEQ multiplex PCR; TCRdb stores in-frame clones only, minus some. The sample has about 17,000 clones, roughly 80% seen once. This receptor was obtained from a human donor in good health. The chain employs TRBV2 and TRBJ2-7; D is possibly TRBD1 (5 bases). The sequenced sample was Tregs from blood. The CDR3 nucleotides are TGTGCCAGCAGGCAGGGTTTCTACGAGCAGTACTTC. Translated: CASRQGFYEQYF.